The rows below give T cell receptor beta chains drawn from one sample of a study of shared clonotypes between healthy human individuals. TCRdb's table, derived via immunoSEQ multiplex PCR, lists solely in-frame clones and lacks some. Of 2,500,000 or so clones detected, approximately 90% appear once; the ten largest clones hold around 0.38%. The material sequenced was naive CD4+ T cells from PBMCs. The source is a man between 18 and 35 years old in good health. Some clones in this sample may be carry-over from other donors' samples. CDR3s include the opening cysteine and the closing phenylalanine or tryptophan. A D gene is named only where the DNA matches it firmly. Clone sizes are given selectively: once, few, many, or a class where the clone is expanded.

abundance: few; j_gene: TRBJ1-1; v_gene: TRBV5-1; d_gene: -; CDR3nt: TGCGCCAGCAGCTTGTCAGGGTGGAACATGAACACTGAAGCTTTCTTT; CDR3aa: CASSLSGWNMNTEAFF
abundance: -; j_gene: TRBJ2-5; v_gene: TRBV6-1; d_gene: -; CDR3nt: TGTGCCAGCAGTGAAGCCAGGTCTTCAGAGACCCAGTACTTC; CDR3aa: CASSEARSSETQYF
abundance: -; j_gene: TRBJ2-7; v_gene: TRBV6-5; d_gene: -; CDR3nt: TGTGCCAGTCGAGGAAGCTCCTACGAGCAGTACTTC; CDR3aa: CASRGSSYEQYF
abundance: -; j_gene: TRBJ2-1; v_gene: TRBV5-1; d_gene: -; CDR3nt: TGCGCCAGCAGCTTGGATGGTGGTTCCTACAATGAGCAGTTCTTC; CDR3aa: CASSLDGGSYNEQFF
abundance: -; j_gene: TRBJ1-2; v_gene: TRBV27; d_gene: -; CDR3nt: TGTGCCAGCAGTTACCTCAGGGGAGAGTGGTATGGCTACACCTTC; CDR3aa: CASSYLRGEWYGYTF
abundance: -; j_gene: TRBJ2-5; v_gene: TRBV9; d_gene: TRBD2; CDR3nt: TGTGCCAGCAGCGTAGGTCCTAGCGGGGGGGAGACCCAGTACTTC; CDR3aa: CASSVGPSGGETQYF
abundance: -; j_gene: TRBJ1-1; v_gene: TRBV9; d_gene: -; CDR3nt: TGTGCCAGCAGCGTAGATCCGGTGGGAGGAACTGAAGCTTTCTTT; CDR3aa: CASSVDPVGGTEAFF
abundance: -; j_gene: TRBJ2-1; v_gene: TRBV5-1; d_gene: -; CDR3nt: TGCGCCAGCAGTCAAGACTCCATCGCTGAGCAGTTCTTC; CDR3aa: CASSQDSIAEQFF
abundance: -; j_gene: TRBJ1-1; v_gene: TRBV6-1; d_gene: -; CDR3nt: TGTGCCAGCAGTGTGGCCCCCCCCCTCCAGGGCCTGAACACTGAAGCTTTCTTT; CDR3aa: CASSVAPPLQGLNTEAFF
abundance: few; j_gene: TRBJ1-1; v_gene: TRBV9; d_gene: -; CDR3nt: TGTGCCAGCAGCGTAGACGGGGAGCGCACTGAAGCTTTCTTT; CDR3aa: CASSVDGERTEAFF
abundance: -; j_gene: TRBJ2-1; v_gene: TRBV10-3; d_gene: -; CDR3nt: TGTGCCATCAGTGAGAGGGGGGAGGGCTCCTACAATGAGCAGTTCTTC; CDR3aa: CAISERGEGSYNEQFF
abundance: once; j_gene: TRBJ2-5; v_gene: TRBV20-1; d_gene: -; CDR3nt: TGCAGTGCTAGAGGGGGCGGAGCCCAGTACTTC; CDR3aa: CSARGGGAQYF
abundance: -; j_gene: TRBJ1-1; v_gene: TRBV29-1; d_gene: -; CDR3nt: TGCAGCGTTCTTGGGACACAGAACACTGAAGCTTTCTTT; CDR3aa: CSVLGTQNTEAFF
abundance: -; j_gene: TRBJ1-5; v_gene: TRBV30; d_gene: TRBD1; CDR3nt: TGTGCCTGGAGTGTTAGGACAGGGGGGAGCAATCAGCCCCAGCATTTT; CDR3aa: CAWSVRTGGSNQPQHF
abundance: -; j_gene: TRBJ1-1; v_gene: TRBV29-1; d_gene: -; CDR3nt: TGCAGCGTCCAGGCAGTTTTCATGAACACTGAAGCTTTCTTT; CDR3aa: CSVQAVFMNTEAFF
abundance: -; j_gene: TRBJ2-7; v_gene: TRBV6-5; d_gene: -; CDR3nt: TGTGCCAGCAGTTACTCGGGGGGGCTCTACGAGCAGTACTTC; CDR3aa: CASSYSGGLYEQYF
abundance: -; j_gene: TRBJ1-2; v_gene: TRBV5-4; d_gene: -; CDR3nt: TGTGCCAGCAGCTTTGGGCCTCTCCCGGACTATGGCTACACCTTC; CDR3aa: CASSFGPLPDYGYTF
abundance: -; j_gene: TRBJ1-3; v_gene: TRBV30; d_gene: -; CDR3nt: TGTGCCTGGAGTTCGGGGGGTCGTACTGGAAACACCATATATTTT; CDR3aa: CAWSSGGRTGNTIYF
abundance: -; j_gene: TRBJ1-1; v_gene: TRBV5-1; d_gene: -; CDR3nt: TGCGCCAGCAGCTTACTACAGGAGAACACTGAAGCTTTCTTT; CDR3aa: CASSLLQENTEAFF
abundance: -; j_gene: TRBJ2-1; v_gene: TRBV7-2; d_gene: TRBD2; CDR3nt: TGTGCCAGCAGGGGAGGGCCGGATGAGCAGTTCTTC; CDR3aa: CASRGGPDEQFF
abundance: -; j_gene: TRBJ2-7; v_gene: TRBV28; d_gene: TRBD2; CDR3nt: TGTGCCAGCAGCCGAGGACTAGCGGGAACCTACGAGCAGTACTTC; CDR3aa: CASSRGLAGTYEQYF
abundance: once; j_gene: TRBJ1-4; v_gene: TRBV6-5; d_gene: TRBD1; CDR3nt: TGTGCCAGCAGGGAGGGGGCGGCTAATGAAAAACTGTTTTTT; CDR3aa: CASREGAANEKLFF
abundance: -; j_gene: TRBJ2-5; v_gene: TRBV4-1; d_gene: TRBD2; CDR3nt: TGCGCCAGCAGCCGAGGACTAGCGGGACAGCAAGAGACCCAGTACTTC; CDR3aa: CASSRGLAGQQETQYF
abundance: -; j_gene: TRBJ2-6; v_gene: TRBV7-2; d_gene: TRBD1; CDR3nt: TGTGCCAGCAGCTTAGGTCCGGGACAGGTCCACTCTGGGGCCAACGTCCTGACTTTC; CDR3aa: CASSLGPGQVHSGANVLTF
abundance: -; j_gene: TRBJ2-1; v_gene: TRBV18; d_gene: TRBD1; CDR3nt: TGTGCCAGCTCACCACTTGGGACAGGAGGACGGAATGAGCAGTTCTTC; CDR3aa: CASSPLGTGGRNEQFF